This T cell receptor beta chain was observed in a study of T cells after somatic rescue of genetic block. Clones were read by immunoSEQ multiplex PCR, and TCRdb kept only the in-frame ones, dropping some. The table shows roughly 12,000 clones, with about four fifths occurring only once. In germline, CDR1 is SGHTA, CDR2 FQGNSA. The CDR3 length is 15 residues. V was pared by 5 bases and J by 0 bases, with 13 bases between. This clone was found a few times. Sequenced sample: peripheral blood mononuclear cells (PBMCs). The source is a boy between 10 and 17 years old. The chain is built from TRBV7-2 and TRBJ1-1; unclear D gene. The CDR3 bases are TGTGCCAGCAGCCCGAGAGGGATCATGAACACTGAAGCTTTCTTT. Protein: CASSPRGIMNTEAFF.